The rows below give T cell receptor beta chains drawn from one sample of a study of T cell responses to AZD1222 COVID-19 vaccine. Clones were sequenced by immunoSEQ multiplex PCR, and TCRdb holds only the in-frame ones, with some missing. The sample lists more than 100,000 clones, around nine tenths occurring once. The sequencing used peripheral blood, collected on day 0 of AZD1222 vaccination. The receptors come from an adult in good health. Both conserved end residues are part of each CDR3. Fields, in order: J gene, CDR3 length, clone size, V gene, D gene, CDR3 DNA, CDR3 protein. The D gene is left open where the match is weak. Rows may omit the clone size; those that give it use once, few, many or a size class.

J: TRBJ2-3; length: 14; size: -; V: TRBV11-2; D: -; DNA: TGTGCCAGCAGCTTAGAACTTAGCACAGATACGCAGTATTTT; CDR3: CASSLELSTDTQYF
J: TRBJ1-2; length: 14; size: -; V: TRBV7-2; D: TRBD1; DNA: TGTGCCAGCAGCTTAGATGGGACAGTCTATGGCTACACCTTC; CDR3: CASSLDGTVYGYTF
J: TRBJ2-1; length: 19; size: -; V: TRBV9; D: -; DNA: TGTGCCAGCAGCGTAGAGGAGGGGGTAGCTTCACCCTTGAGAGATGAGCAGTTCTTC; CDR3: CASSVEEGVASPLRDEQFF
J: TRBJ1-2; length: 14; size: -; V: TRBV5-6; D: -; DNA: TGTGCCAGCAGCCGCCCTCAGGGGAACTATGGCTACACCTTC; CDR3: CASSRPQGNYGYTF
J: TRBJ2-5; length: 15; size: -; V: TRBV6-6; D: TRBD2; DNA: TGTGCCAGCAGTTATTCGGGGGGGCCAAAAGAGACCCAGTACTTC; CDR3: CASSYSGGPKETQYF
J: TRBJ1-6; length: 16; size: -; V: TRBV5-5; D: -; DNA: TGTGCCAGCAGCTTGGAGTTGCGCTCCTATAATTCACCCCTCCACTTT; CDR3: CASSLELRSYNSPLHF
J: TRBJ1-1; length: 14; size: -; V: TRBV27; D: -; DNA: TGTGCCAGCAGTTTAGCAGGGCTGAACACTGAAGCTTTCTTT; CDR3: CASSLAGLNTEAFF
J: TRBJ2-6; length: 15; size: -; V: TRBV6-5; D: -; DNA: TGTGCCAGCACGTGGTCGGGGGCTGGGGCCAACGTCCTGACTTTC; CDR3: CASTWSGAGANVLTF
J: TRBJ2-3; length: 17; size: -; V: TRBV3-1/TRBV3-2; D: TRBD2; DNA: TGTGCCAGCAGCCATGCCTTGACGGGGGGGAGGACAGATACGCAGTATTTT; CDR3: CASSHALTGGRTDTQYF
J: TRBJ2-2; length: 13; size: -; V: TRBV6-5; D: -; DNA: TGTGCCAGCAGTTACAGATACACCGGGGAGCTGTTTTTT; CDR3: CASSYRYTGELFF
J: TRBJ1-1; length: 13; size: -; V: TRBV6-2/TRBV6-3; D: -; DNA: TGTGCCAGCAGTTACTACGACGGAGGGGAAGCTTTCTTT; CDR3: CASSYYDGGEAFF
J: TRBJ2-2; length: 15; size: -; V: TRBV6-5; D: TRBD2; DNA: TGTGCCAGCAGTTACATCGCGGGGGGTACCGGGGAGCTGTTTTTT; CDR3: CASSYIAGGTGELFF
J: TRBJ2-1; length: 15; size: -; V: TRBV5-1; D: TRBD1; DNA: TGCGCCAGCACGCCGGGGACAGGCCTTAGGGATGAGCAGTTCTTC; CDR3: CASTPGTGLRDEQFF
J: TRBJ1-6; length: 18; size: few; V: TRBV27; D: -; DNA: TGTGCCAGCAGTTCGACAACGCGCCAGATAACAGGGAATTCACCCCTCCACTTT; CDR3: CASSSTTRQITGNSPLHF
J: TRBJ1-5; length: 14; size: once; V: TRBV11-2; D: -; DNA: TGTGCCAGCAGCTTAGAAGGGGGGGCACAGCCCCAGCATTTT; CDR3: CASSLEGGAQPQHF
J: TRBJ1-5; length: 15; size: -; V: TRBV7-2; D: -; DNA: TGTGCCAGCAGCCGTGGGGGTGGCGGGAATCAGCCCCAGCATTTT; CDR3: CASSRGGGGNQPQHF
J: TRBJ1-2; length: 14; size: -; V: TRBV7-9; D: -; DNA: TGTGCCAGCAGCTTAGCGTACAGGGTCGGTGGCTACACCTTC; CDR3: CASSLAYRVGGYTF
J: TRBJ2-7; length: 13; size: -; V: TRBV7-2; D: TRBD1; DNA: TGTGCCAGCAGCTTGGGACAGGCGGGGGAGCAGTACTTC; CDR3: CASSLGQAGEQYF
J: TRBJ2-1; length: 14; size: -; V: TRBV6-5; D: -; DNA: TGTGCCAGCAGTTACGGGTTGCTCTCCCGGGAGCAGTTCTTC; CDR3: CASSYGLLSREQFF
J: TRBJ2-7; length: 15; size: -; V: TRBV5-1; D: -; DNA: TGCGCCAGCAGCTTGGATCCGGGGACCTCCTACGAGCAGTACTTC; CDR3: CASSLDPGTSYEQYF
J: TRBJ1-2; length: 14; size: -; V: TRBV4-3; D: TRBD1; DNA: TGCGCCAGCAGCCAAGAAGGACAGGTCGGAGGCTACACCTTC; CDR3: CASSQEGQVGGYTF
J: TRBJ1-6; length: 14; size: -; V: TRBV14; D: -; DNA: TGTGCCAGCAGCCGCGGACTCGTTAATTCACCCCTCCACTTT; CDR3: CASSRGLVNSPLHF
J: TRBJ2-5; length: 14; size: -; V: TRBV11-2; D: -; DNA: TGTGCCAGCAGCTTAGACACAGGGTTGGAGACCCAGTACTTC; CDR3: CASSLDTGLETQYF
J: TRBJ2-3; length: 15; size: -; V: TRBV25-1; D: -; DNA: TGTGCCAGCAGTGAGGGGACTCCTAGAGGGGATACGCAGTATTTT; CDR3: CASSEGTPRGDTQYF